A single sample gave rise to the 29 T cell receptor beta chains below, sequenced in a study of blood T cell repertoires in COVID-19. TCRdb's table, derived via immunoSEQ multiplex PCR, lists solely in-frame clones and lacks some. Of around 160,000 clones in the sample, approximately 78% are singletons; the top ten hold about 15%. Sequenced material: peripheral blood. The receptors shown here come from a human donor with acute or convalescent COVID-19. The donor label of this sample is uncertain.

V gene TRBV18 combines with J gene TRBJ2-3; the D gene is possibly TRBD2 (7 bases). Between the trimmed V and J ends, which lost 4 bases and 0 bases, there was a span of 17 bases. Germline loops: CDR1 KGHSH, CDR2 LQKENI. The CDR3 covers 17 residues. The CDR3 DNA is TGTGCCAGCTCACAAGGGAGGGGGACCACTAGCACAGATACGCAGTATTTT. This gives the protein CASSQGRGTTSTDTQYF.

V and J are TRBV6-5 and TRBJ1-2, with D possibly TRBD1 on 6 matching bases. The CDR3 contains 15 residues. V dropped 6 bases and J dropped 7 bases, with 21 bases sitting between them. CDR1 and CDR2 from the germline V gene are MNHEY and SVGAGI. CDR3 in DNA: TGTGCCAGCAGCACGGGGATTGGACAGCTGGCTGGCTACACCTTC. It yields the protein CASSTGIGQLAGYTF.

For the CDR3, the DNA is TGTGCCAGTAGTAAGGACAGGAATAGCAATCAGCCCCAGCATTTT. It encodes CASSKDRNSNQPQHF. The rearrangement joins TRBV19 to TRBJ1-5; 7 positions agree with TRBD1. Germline CDR1 and CDR2: LNHDA and SQIVND (reference sequence). The ends lost 4 bases at V and 0 bases at J; junction bases unmatched: 3. This CDR3 spans 15 amino acids.

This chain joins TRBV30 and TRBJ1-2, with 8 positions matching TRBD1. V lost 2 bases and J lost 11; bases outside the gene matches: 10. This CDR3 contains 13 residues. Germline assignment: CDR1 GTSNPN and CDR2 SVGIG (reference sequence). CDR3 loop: CAWSLRTGRGYTF. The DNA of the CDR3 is TGTGCCTGGAGTCTCAGGACAGGGAGAGGTTACACCTTC.

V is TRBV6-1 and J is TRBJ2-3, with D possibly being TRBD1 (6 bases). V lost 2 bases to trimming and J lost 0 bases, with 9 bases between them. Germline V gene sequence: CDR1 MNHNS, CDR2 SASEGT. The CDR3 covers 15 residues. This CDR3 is CASSEFRGSTDTQYF. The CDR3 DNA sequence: TGTGCCAGCAGTGAATTCAGGGGAAGCACAGATACGCAGTATTTT.

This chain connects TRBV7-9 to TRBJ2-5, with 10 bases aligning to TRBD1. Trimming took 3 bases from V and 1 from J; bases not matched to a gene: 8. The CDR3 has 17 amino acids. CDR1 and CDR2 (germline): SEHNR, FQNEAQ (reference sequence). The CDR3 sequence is CASSFWTGTGAQETQYF. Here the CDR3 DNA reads TGTGCCAGCAGCTTCTGGACCGGGACAGGGGCCCAAGAGACCCAGTACTTC.

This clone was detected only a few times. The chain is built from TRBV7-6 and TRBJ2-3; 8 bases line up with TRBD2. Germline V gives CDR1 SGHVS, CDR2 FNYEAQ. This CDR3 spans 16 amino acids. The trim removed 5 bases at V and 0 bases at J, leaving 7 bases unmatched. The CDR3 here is CASSRRQRESTDTQYF. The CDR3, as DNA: TGTGCCAGCAGCCGACGCCAGCGGGAGAGCACAGATACGCAGTATTTT. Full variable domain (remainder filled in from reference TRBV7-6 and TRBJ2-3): GAGVSQSPRYKVTKRGQDVALRCDPISGHVSLYWYRQALGQGPEFLTYFNYEAQQDKSGLPNDRFSAERPEGSISTLTIQRTEQRDSAMYRCASSRRQRESTDTQYFGPGTRLTVL.

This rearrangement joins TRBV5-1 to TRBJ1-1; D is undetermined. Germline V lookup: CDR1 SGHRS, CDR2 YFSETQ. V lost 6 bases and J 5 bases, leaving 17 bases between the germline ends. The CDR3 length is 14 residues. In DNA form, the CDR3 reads TGCGCCAGCATCTCTTCCGCGGGAGGGACTGAAGCTTTCTTT. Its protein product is CASISSAGGTEAFF. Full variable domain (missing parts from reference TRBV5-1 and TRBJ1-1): KAGVTQTPRYLIKTRGQQVTLSCSPISGHRSVSWYQQTPGQGLQFLFEYFSETQRNKGNFPGRFSGRQFSNSRSEMNVSTLELGDSALYLCASISSAGGTEAFFGQGTRLTVV.

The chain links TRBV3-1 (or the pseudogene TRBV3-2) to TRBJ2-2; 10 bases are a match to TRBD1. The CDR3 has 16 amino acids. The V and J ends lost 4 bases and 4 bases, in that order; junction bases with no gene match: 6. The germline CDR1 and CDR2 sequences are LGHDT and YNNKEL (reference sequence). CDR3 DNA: TGTGCCAGCAGCCCAGACAGGGGGCTTGCCACCGGGGAGCTGTTTTTT. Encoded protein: CASSPDRGLATGELFF.

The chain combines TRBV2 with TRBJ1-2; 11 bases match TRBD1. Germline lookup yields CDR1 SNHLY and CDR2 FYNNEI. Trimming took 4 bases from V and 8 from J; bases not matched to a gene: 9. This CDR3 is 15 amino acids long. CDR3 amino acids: CASSASGTGGRGYTF. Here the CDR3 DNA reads TGTGCCAGCAGTGCATCCGGGACAGGGGGTCGGGGCTACACCTTC.

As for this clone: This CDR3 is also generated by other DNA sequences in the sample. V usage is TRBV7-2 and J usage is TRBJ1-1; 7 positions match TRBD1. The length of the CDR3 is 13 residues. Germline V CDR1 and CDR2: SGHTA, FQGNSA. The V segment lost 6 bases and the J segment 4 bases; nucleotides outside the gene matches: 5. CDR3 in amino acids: CASSSQGGTEAFF. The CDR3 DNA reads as TGTGCCAGCAGTTCTCAGGGGGGCACTGAAGCTTTCTTT.

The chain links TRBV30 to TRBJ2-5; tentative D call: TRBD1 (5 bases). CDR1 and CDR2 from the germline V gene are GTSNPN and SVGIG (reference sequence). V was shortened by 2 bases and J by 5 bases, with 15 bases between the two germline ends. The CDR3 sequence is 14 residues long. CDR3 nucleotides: TGTGCCTGGAGTCGCCAGGGAATGTTGGAGACCCAGTACTTC. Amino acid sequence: CAWSRQGMLETQYF.

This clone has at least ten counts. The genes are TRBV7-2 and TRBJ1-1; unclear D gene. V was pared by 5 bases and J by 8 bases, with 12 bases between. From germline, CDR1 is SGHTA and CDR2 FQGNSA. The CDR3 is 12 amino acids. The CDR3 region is CASSLRRGEAFF. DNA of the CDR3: TGTGCCAGCAGCCTGCGTAGAGGGGAAGCTTTCTTT.

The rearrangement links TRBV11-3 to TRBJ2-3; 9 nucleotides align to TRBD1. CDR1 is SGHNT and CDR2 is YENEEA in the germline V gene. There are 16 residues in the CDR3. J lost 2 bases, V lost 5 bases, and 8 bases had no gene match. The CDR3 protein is CASSPGQGKVTDTQYF. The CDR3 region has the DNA TGTGCCAGCAGCCCCGGACAGGGGAAGGTCACAGATACGCAGTATTTT.

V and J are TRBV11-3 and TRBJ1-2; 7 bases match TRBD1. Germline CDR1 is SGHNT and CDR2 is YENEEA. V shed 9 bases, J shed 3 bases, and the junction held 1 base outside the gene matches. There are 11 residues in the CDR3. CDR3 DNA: TGTGCCAGTACAGGGGACTATGGCTACACCTTC. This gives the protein CASTGDYGYTF.

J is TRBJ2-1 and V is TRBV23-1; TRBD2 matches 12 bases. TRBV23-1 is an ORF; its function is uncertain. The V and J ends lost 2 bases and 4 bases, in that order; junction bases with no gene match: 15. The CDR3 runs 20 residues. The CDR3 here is CASSQKPSGGVEIAYNEQFF. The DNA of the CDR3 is TGCGCCAGCAGTCAAAAGCCTAGCGGGGGGGTCGAAATAGCATACAATGAGCAGTTCTTC.

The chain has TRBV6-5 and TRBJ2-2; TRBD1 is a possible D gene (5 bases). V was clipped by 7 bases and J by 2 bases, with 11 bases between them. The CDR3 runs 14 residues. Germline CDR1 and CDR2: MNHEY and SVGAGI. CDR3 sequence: CASNWQGNTGELFF. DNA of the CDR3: TGTGCCAGCAATTGGCAGGGAAACACCGGGGAGCTGTTTTTT.

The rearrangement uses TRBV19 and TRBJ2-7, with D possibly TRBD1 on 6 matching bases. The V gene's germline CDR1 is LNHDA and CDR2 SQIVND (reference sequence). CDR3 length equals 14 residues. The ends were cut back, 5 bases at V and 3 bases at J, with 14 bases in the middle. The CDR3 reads CASSADRRFYEQYF. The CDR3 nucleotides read TGTGCCAGTAGTGCGGACAGACGTTTCTACGAGCAGTACTTC. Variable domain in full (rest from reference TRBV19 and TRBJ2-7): DGGITQSPKYLFRKEGQNVTLSCEQNLNHDAMYWYRQDPGQGLRLIYYSQIVNDFQKGDIAEGYSVSREKKESFPLTVTSAQKNPTAFYLCASSADRRFYEQYFGPGTRLTVT.

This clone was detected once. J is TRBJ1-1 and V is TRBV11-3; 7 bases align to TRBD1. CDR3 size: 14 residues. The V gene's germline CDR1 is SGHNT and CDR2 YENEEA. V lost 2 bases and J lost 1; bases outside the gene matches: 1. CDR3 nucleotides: TGTGCCAGCAGCTTAACAGGGGAGAACACTGAAGCTTTCTTT. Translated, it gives CASSLTGENTEAFF.

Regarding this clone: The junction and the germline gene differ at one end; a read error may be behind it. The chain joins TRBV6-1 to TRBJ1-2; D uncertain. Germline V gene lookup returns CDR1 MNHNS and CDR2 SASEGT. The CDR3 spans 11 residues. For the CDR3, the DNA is TGTGCCAGCAGTGAAATAATGGGCAACGCGTTC. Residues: CASSEIMGNAF.

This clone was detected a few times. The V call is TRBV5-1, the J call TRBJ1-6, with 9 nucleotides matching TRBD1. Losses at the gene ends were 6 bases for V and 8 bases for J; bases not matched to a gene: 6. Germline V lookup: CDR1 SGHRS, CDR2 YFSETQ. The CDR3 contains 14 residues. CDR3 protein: CASTFGQGYSPLHF. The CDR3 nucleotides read TGCGCCAGCACCTTCGGACAGGGGTATTCACCCCTCCACTTT.

DNA of the CDR3: TGTGCCAGCAGCGAAACACCCAACACTGAAGCTTTCTTT. Protein: CASSETPNTEAFF. The chain has TRBV9 and TRBJ1-1; D is uncertain. This CDR3 is 13 amino acids long. V gave up 3 bases and J gave up 2 bases, with 8 bases separating them. Looked up from germline, CDR1 is SGDLS and CDR2 is YYNGEE.

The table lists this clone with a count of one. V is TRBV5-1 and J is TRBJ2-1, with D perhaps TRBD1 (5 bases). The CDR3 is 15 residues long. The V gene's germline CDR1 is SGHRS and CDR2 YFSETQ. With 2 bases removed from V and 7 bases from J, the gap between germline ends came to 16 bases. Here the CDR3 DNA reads TGCGCCAGCAGCTTTGGGTCCAGGGATACAAATGAGCAGTTCTTC. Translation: CASSFGSRDTNEQFF.

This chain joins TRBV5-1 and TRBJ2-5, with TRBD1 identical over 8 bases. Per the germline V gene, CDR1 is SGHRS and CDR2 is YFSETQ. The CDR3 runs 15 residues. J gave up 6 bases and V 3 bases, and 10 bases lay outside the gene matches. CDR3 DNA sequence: TGCGCCAGCAGCTCGCATACCGGGACAGGCCAGACCCAGTACTTC. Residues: CASSSHTGTGQTQYF.

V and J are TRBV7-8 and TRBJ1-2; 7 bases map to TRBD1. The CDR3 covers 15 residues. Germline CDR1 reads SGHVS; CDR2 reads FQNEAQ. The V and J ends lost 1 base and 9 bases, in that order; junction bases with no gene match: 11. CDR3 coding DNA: TGTGCCAGCAGCTTAGGGGACAGTCAAACTATGAGCTACACCTTC. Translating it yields CASSLGDSQTMSYTF.

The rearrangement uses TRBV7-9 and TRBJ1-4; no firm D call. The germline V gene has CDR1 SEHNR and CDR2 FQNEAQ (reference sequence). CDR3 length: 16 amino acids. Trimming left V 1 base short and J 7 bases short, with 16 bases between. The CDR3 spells CASSLGTQVFAEKLFF. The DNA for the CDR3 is TGTGCCAGCAGCTTAGGAACCCAGGTGTTTGCTGAAAAACTGTTTTTT. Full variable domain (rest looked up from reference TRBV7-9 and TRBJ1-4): DTGVSQNPRHKITKRGQNVTFRCDPISEHNRLYWYRQTLGQGPEFLTYFQNEAQLEKSRLLSDRFSAERPKGSFSTLEIQRTEQGDSAMYLCASSLGTQVFAEKLFFGSGTQLSVL.

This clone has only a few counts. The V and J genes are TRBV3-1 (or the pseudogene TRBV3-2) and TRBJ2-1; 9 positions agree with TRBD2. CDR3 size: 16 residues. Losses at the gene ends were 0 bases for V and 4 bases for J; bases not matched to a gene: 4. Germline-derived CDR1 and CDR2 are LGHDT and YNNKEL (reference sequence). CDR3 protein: CASSQEALAGYNEQFF. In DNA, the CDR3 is TGTGCCAGCAGCCAAGAAGCTCTAGCGGGGTACAATGAGCAGTTCTTC.

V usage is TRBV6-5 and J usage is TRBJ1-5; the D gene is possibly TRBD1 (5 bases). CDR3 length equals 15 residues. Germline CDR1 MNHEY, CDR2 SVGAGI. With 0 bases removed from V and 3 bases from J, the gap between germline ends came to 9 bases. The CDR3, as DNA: TGTGCCAGCAGTTACTCGGGGCAGCTCAATCAGCCCCAGCATTTT. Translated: CASSYSGQLNQPQHF.

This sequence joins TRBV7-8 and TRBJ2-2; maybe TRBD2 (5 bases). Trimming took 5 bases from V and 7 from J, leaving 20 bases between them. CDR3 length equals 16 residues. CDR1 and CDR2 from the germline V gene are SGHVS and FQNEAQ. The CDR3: CASSHTPGNGVGELFF. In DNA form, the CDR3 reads TGTGCCAGCAGCCATACCCCGGGGAACGGGGTCGGGGAGCTGTTTTTT.